The text below deals with one TCR beta chain. Its antigen is undetermined. The data derive from a study of T cell responses to AZD1222 COVID-19 vaccine. Assay used: immunoSEQ multiplex PCR; TCRdb lists only in-frame clones, some missing. The sample holds approximately 92,000 clones, roughly 90% seen once. The CDR3 spans 17 residues. The V gene's germline CDR1 is SGHVS and CDR2 FNYEAQ. Trimming removed 3 bases from V and 3 bases from J; junction bases left unmatched: 8. Broader study findings: Reportedly, close to half of spike-specific TCRs are directed against unmutated variant regions. Clonal diversity was possibly underestimated; the donors were predominantly white British and more often female.

Sequenced here: peripheral blood, sampled on day 0 of AZD1222 vaccination. The sequence derives from an adult in good health. The chain joins TRBV7-6 to TRBJ2-1; 10 nucleotides line up with TRBD1. CDR3: CASSLRDRGSIYNEQFF. The CDR3 DNA follows: TGTGCCAGCAGCTTGAGGGACAGGGGCTCTATCTACAATGAGCAGTTCTTC.